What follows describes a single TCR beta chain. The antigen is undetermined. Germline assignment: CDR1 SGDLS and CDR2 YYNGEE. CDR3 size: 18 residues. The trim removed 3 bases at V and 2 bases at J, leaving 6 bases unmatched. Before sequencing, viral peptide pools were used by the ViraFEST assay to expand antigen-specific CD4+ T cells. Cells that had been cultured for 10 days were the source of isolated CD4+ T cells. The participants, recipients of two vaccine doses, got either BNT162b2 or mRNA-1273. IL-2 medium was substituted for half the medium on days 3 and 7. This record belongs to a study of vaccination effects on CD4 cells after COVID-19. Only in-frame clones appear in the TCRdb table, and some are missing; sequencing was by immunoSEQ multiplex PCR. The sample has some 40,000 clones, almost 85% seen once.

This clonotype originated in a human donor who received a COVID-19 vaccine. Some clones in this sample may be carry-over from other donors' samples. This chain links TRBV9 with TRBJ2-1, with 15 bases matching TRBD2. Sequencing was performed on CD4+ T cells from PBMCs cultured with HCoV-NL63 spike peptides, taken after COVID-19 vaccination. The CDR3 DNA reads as TGTGCCAGCAGCGGGACTAGCGGGGGGGTTAGGACCTACAATGAGCAGTTCTTC. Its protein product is CASSGTSGGVRTYNEQFF.